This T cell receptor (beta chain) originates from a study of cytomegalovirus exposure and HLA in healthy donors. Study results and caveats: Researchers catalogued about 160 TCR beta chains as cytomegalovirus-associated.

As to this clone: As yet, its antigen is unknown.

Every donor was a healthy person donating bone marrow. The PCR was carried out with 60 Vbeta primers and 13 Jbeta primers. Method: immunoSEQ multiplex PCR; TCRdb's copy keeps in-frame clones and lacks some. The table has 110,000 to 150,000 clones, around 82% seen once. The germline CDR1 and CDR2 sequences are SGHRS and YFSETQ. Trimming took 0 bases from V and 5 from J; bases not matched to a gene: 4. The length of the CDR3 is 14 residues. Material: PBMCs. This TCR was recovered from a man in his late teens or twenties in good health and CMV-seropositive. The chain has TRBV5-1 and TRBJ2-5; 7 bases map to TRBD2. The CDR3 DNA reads TGCGCCAGCAGCTTGGTAGGGGAGGGGGAGACCCAGTACTTC. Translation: CASSLVGEGETQYF.